This entry lists 15 T cell receptor beta chains sequenced from one sample in a study of blood T cell repertoires in COVID-19. Some clones are missing from TCRdb's copy, which holds only in-frame ones; the method was immunoSEQ multiplex PCR. Among hundreds of thousands of clones listed, around 84% were seen once. The sample taken for sequencing was peripheral blood. The receptors shown here come from a woman aged 18-29 years with acute or convalescent COVID-19.

The CDR3 protein is CASSSYYTGQEGHGYTF. CDR3 bases: TGTGCCAGCAGTTCCTATTACACGGGACAGGAGGGTCATGGCTACACCTTC. The rearrangement links TRBV27 to TRBJ1-2; TRBD1 agrees at 8 bases. V shed 4 bases and J 6 bases; nucleotides not matched to a gene: 16. Germline assignment: CDR1 MNHEY and CDR2 SMNVEV (reference sequence). The CDR3 totals 17 residues.

In its sample, this clone was seen once. CDR3 sequence: CASSLRREAPYEQYF. In DNA, the CDR3 is TGTGCCAGCAGTTTAAGACGGGAGGCCCCCTACGAGCAGTACTTC. This chain links TRBV27 with TRBJ2-7, with 7 nucleotides matching TRBD2. Germline V gene lookup returns CDR1 MNHEY and CDR2 SMNVEV (reference sequence). V dropped 2 bases and J dropped 2; count of bases not matched to a gene: 6. CDR3 length equals 15 residues.

The V and J genes are TRBV14 and TRBJ2-1; a possible D gene is TRBD2 (5 bases). The CDR3 sequence is 11 residues long. In germline, CDR1 is SGHDN, CDR2 FVKESK. Trimming cost V 4 bases and J 8 bases, with 6 bases left between them. The CDR3 spells CASSPGYEQFF. The CDR3 DNA reads as TGTGCCAGCAGCCCGGGATATGAGCAGTTCTTC.

There are many counts of this clone. The chain has TRBV7-2 and TRBJ1-5, with D possibly TRBD1 on 6 matching bases. The germline V gene encodes CDR1 SGHTA and CDR2 FQGNSA. The CDR3 totals 16 residues. V was clipped by 1 base and J by 3 bases, with 13 bases between them. CDR3 coding DNA: TGTGCCAGCAGCTTAGACGCCAGGGGAACCAATCAGCCCCAGCATTTT. Protein product: CASSLDARGTNQPQHF.

The chain carries TRBV24-1 and TRBJ2-4; D gene unclear. Germline values: CDR1 KGHDR, CDR2 SFDVKD. V shed 5 bases and J shed 7 bases, with 11 bases lying between them. The CDR3 totals 13 residues. In DNA form, the CDR3 reads TGTGCCACCAGTGTTCTCACACCCAACATTCAGTACTTC. It yields the protein CATSVLTPNIQYF.

This rearrangement joins TRBV3-1 (or the pseudogene TRBV3-2) to TRBJ1-2; D is perhaps TRBD1 (6 bases). V lost 4 bases and J 2 bases, leaving 11 bases between the germline ends. The CDR3 is 14 amino acids. Germline CDR1 and CDR2: LGHDT and YNNKEL (reference sequence). In nucleotides, the CDR3 is TGTGCCAGCAGCCCTAATGGACAGAACTATGGCTACACCTTC. As protein: CASSPNGQNYGYTF.

Only one count was recorded for this clone. This rearrangement joins TRBV2 to TRBJ2-4; 11 bases are shared with TRBD2. Germline CDR1 reads SNHLY; CDR2 reads FYNNEI. The CDR3 extends over 14 amino acids. The trim removed 7 bases at V and 9 bases at J, leaving 8 bases unmatched. In DNA form, the CDR3 reads TGTGCCAGCATGTTGGAAGGGACTAGCGGCATTCAGTACTTC. Its translation is CASMLEGTSGIQYF.

For the CDR3, the DNA is TGTGCCAGCAGCCTACACACGACCGGAGGCAAAAAAGCTTTCTTT. Amino acids: CASSLHTTGGKKAFF. The chain couples TRBV6-5 to TRBJ1-1; D uncertain. Germline CDR1 reads MNHEY; CDR2 reads SVGAGI. The length of the CDR3 is 15 residues. Trimming left V 6 bases short and J 9 bases short, with 23 bases between.

This clone was seen a handful of times. CDR3 coding DNA: TGTGCCATCACGGACAGCTCTAGCACAGATACGCAGTATTTT. Translation gives CAITDSSSTDTQYF. The chain has TRBV10-3 and TRBJ2-3; a weak D match, TRBD1 (6 bases). V was shortened by 7 bases and J by 0 bases, with 11 bases between the two germline ends. CDR1 is ENHRY and CDR2 is SYGVKD in the germline V gene. The CDR3 is 14 residues long.

The chain links TRBV12-3 or TRBV12-4 to TRBJ2-1, with TRBD1 as a possible D gene (5 bases). The ends were cut back, 5 bases at V and 4 bases at J, with 6 bases in the middle. The CDR3 extends over 12 amino acids. The CDR3 spells CASSRQYNEQFF. As DNA, the CDR3 is TGTGCCAGCAGTAGACAGTACAATGAGCAGTTCTTC.

The rearrangement joins TRBV12-5 to TRBJ2-7, with TRBD1 matching 7 bases. This CDR3 has 15 residues. Germline V gene data show CDR1 as LGHNT and CDR2 as FRNRAP. The V and J ends lost 7 bases and 5 bases, in that order; junction bases with no gene match: 14. CDR3 amino acids: CASAPGTAPTDEQYF. CDR3 DNA: TGTGCTAGTGCCCCCGGGACAGCTCCAACGGACGAGCAGTACTTC.

J is TRBJ1-3 and V is TRBV5-1; D uncertain. Trimming left V 0 bases short and J 0 bases short, with 7 bases between. Germline values: CDR1 SGHRS, CDR2 YFSETQ. There are 15 residues in the CDR3. Here the CDR3 DNA reads TGCGCCAGCAGCTTGGACGGACTCTCTGGAAACACCATATATTTT. It specifies CASSLDGLSGNTIYF.

This chain connects TRBV21-1 to TRBJ1-2. TRBV21-1 is termed a pseudogene. This CDR3 comprises 16 residues. This CDR3 reads CASSKDGIRTRYGYTF. CDR3 in DNA: TGTGCCAGCAGCAAAGACGGGATTCGCACGCGCTATGGCTACACCTTC.

The chain joins TRBV5-1 to TRBJ1-6, with 7 positions matching TRBD1. J was trimmed by 6 bases and V by 4 bases; bases with no gene match: 7. The length of the CDR3 is 15 residues. Germline CDR1 and CDR2: SGHRS and YFSETQ. CDR3 protein: CASSPRQGLNSPLHF. The CDR3, as DNA: TGCGCCAGCAGCCCCCGACAGGGACTTAATTCACCCCTCCACTTT. The full variable domain, in which reference TRBV5-1 and TRBJ1-6 provide the parts outside the CDR3, is KAGVTQTPRYLIKTRGQQVTLSCSPISGHRSVSWYQQTPGQGLQFLFEYFSETQRNKGNFPGRFSGRQFSNSRSEMNVSTLELGDSALYLCASSPRQGLNSPLHFGNGTRLTVT.

The chain has TRBV24-1 and TRBJ2-3; TRBD1 aligns across 8 bases. The V and J ends lost 2 bases and 0 bases, in that order; junction bases with no gene match: 6. This CDR3 region has 17 residues. The germline CDR1 and CDR2 sequences are KGHDR and SFDVKD. CDR3 DNA sequence: TGTGCCACCAGTGATTCCGGGACAGGCCTTAGCACAGATACGCAGTATTTT. This gives the protein CATSDSGTGLSTDTQYF.